The 31 T cell receptor beta chains in this list originate from one sample, sequenced in a study of T cell responses to AZD1222 COVID-19 vaccine. Generated by immunoSEQ multiplex PCR, the TCRdb table keeps only in-frame clones and is missing some. This table has around 100,000 clones, about 92% appearing once. The sample in question was peripheral blood, obtained on day 0 of AZD1222 vaccination. Source of these receptors: an adult in good health.

This sequence joins TRBV30 and TRBJ1-3; D may be TRBD1 (5 bases). Per the germline V gene, CDR1 is GTSNPN and CDR2 is SVGIG (reference sequence). The CDR3 covers 17 residues. V was cut by 3 bases and J by 0 bases, with 18 bases left in between. In DNA, the CDR3 is TGTGCCTGGAGGGGGGGAAAGGGGCCCCTCTCTGGAAACACCATATATTTT. This translates into CAWRGGKGPLSGNTIYF.

The chain's CDR3 is CAWSMGTGEKLFF. The CDR3 DNA sequence: TGTGCCTGGAGTATGGGGACAGGTGAAAAACTGTTTTTT. The chain carries TRBV30 and TRBJ1-4; 8 bases are a match to TRBD1. The J segment lost 7 bases and the V segment lost 2 bases, leaving 3 bases of the junction unmatched. Germline V gives CDR1 GTSNPN, CDR2 SVGIG (reference sequence). The CDR3 has 13 residues.

J is TRBJ2-1 and V is TRBV7-9; D possibly corresponds to TRBD2 (6 bases). Germline CDR1 is SEHNR and CDR2 is FQNEAQ (reference sequence). The germline V and J ends were trimmed by 2 bases and 4 bases, with 9 bases remaining between them. The CDR3 runs 14 residues. CDR3 nucleotides: TGTGCCAGCAGCTTACTAGCGACTTACAATGAGCAGTTCTTC. Translation gives CASSLLATYNEQFF.

J is TRBJ2-1 and V is TRBV5-1; 8 nucleotides match TRBD2. CDR1 is SGHRS and CDR2 is YFSETQ in the germline V gene. This CDR3 has 15 amino acids. The V segment lost 1 base and the J segment 10 bases; nucleotides outside the gene matches: 10. The CDR3 coding sequence is TGCGCCAGCAGCTTGTCGGGACTAGTGGCCGGGGAGCAGTTCTTC. This codes for CASSLSGLVAGEQFF.

V and J are TRBV2 and TRBJ2-1; no clear D gene. This CDR3 contains 12 residues. The V and J ends lost 4 bases and 7 bases respectively, with 8 bases between them. Germline loops: CDR1 SNHLY, CDR2 FYNNEI. CDR3 in amino acids: CASSVALNEQFF. In nucleotides, the CDR3 is TGTGCCAGCAGTGTTGCTCTGAATGAGCAGTTCTTC. Combining the CDR3 with reference TRBV2 and TRBJ2-1 gives the whole variable domain EPEVTQTPSHQVTQMGQEVILRCVPISNHLYFYWYRQILGQKVEFLVSFYNNEISEKSEIFDDQFSVERPDGSNFTLKIRSTKLEDSAMYFCASSVALNEQFFGPGTRLTVL.

This clone was seen once. The rearrangement links TRBV5-1 to TRBJ1-1; perhaps TRBD1 as D (5 bases). V lost 4 bases, J lost 1 base, and 14 bases lay in between. CDR3 length equals 15 residues. Germline-derived CDR1 and CDR2 are SGHRS and YFSETQ. Here the CDR3 DNA reads TGCGCCAGCAGCCCGGACTCAACAGGGAACACTGAAGCTTTCTTT. Amino acids: CASSPDSTGNTEAFF.

The chain employs TRBV5-6 and TRBJ1-1, with D perhaps matching TRBD1 (6 bases). The CDR3 has 15 amino acids. V lost 4 bases to trimming and J lost 1 base, with 14 bases between them. Germline CDR1 SGHDT, CDR2 YYEEEE. The CDR3 bases are TGTGCCAGCAGCCTATGGACAGCCCCGAACACTGAAGCTTTCTTT. Its protein product is CASSLWTAPNTEAFF.

This chain connects TRBV11-3 to TRBJ1-3; D is ambiguous. V lost 4 bases and J 1 base, leaving 11 bases between the germline ends. This CDR3 has 15 residues. The germline V gene has CDR1 SGHNT and CDR2 YENEEA. In DNA form, the CDR3 reads TGTGCCAGCAGCTCCAGGACCGCTTCTGGAAACACCATATATTTT. It specifies CASSSRTASGNTIYF.

The chain couples TRBV7-3 to TRBJ1-6; D remains ambiguous. Trimming shortened V by 3 bases and J by 5 bases, and 8 bases separated the two germline ends. The CDR3 is 14 amino acids. The germline CDR1 and CDR2 sequences are SGHTA and FQGTGA. DNA of the CDR3: TGTGCCAGCAGCTTGTCCGGGGATAATTCACCCCTCCACTTT. Its protein is CASSLSGDNSPLHF.

The rearrangement links TRBV28 to TRBJ1-3; tentatively, D is TRBD1 (6 bases). V dropped 4 bases and J dropped 0 bases, with 10 bases sitting between them. The V gene's germline CDR1 is MDHEN and CDR2 SYDVKM. The length of the CDR3 is 15 residues. The CDR3 nucleotides are TGTGCCAGCAGTTCTACAGGGAGCTCTGGAAACACCATATATTTT. Protein product: CASSSTGSSGNTIYF.

V usage is TRBV28 and J usage is TRBJ1-1; D is undetermined. V was pared by 5 bases and J by 0 bases, with 7 bases between. This CDR3 contains 13 residues. Germline lookup yields CDR1 MDHEN and CDR2 SYDVKM. The CDR3 loop is CASSTGVNTEAFF. CDR3 DNA: TGTGCCAGCAGTACGGGAGTGAACACTGAAGCTTTCTTT. Full variable domain (outside the CDR3, taken from reference TRBV28 and TRBJ1-1): DVKVTQSSRYLVKRTGEKVFLECVQDMDHENMFWYRQDPGLGLRLIYFSYDVKMKEKGDIPEGYSVSREKKERFSLILESASTNQTSMYLCASSTGVNTEAFFGQGTRLTVV.

The chain links TRBV2 to TRBJ1-6, with 9 bases matching TRBD1. The CDR3 spans 14 residues. Germline CDR1 and CDR2: SNHLY and FYNNEI. V lost 8 bases to trimming and J lost 6 bases; unmatched junction nucleotides: 5. The CDR3 spells CASSSDRGNSPLHF. CDR3 bases: TGTGCCAGCTCCTCGGACAGGGGTAATTCACCCCTCCACTTT.

V gene TRBV5-1 combines with J gene TRBJ2-1, with 10 bases lining up with TRBD1. Germline assignment: CDR1 SGHRS and CDR2 YFSETQ. This CDR3 spans 15 amino acids. V was clipped by 5 bases and J by 5 bases; unmatched bases: 7. CDR3 in amino acids: CASSSGTGAHNEQFF. The CDR3 coding sequence is TGCGCCAGCAGTTCCGGGACAGGGGCCCACAATGAGCAGTTCTTC.

The chain uses TRBV7-9 and TRBJ1-2, with 7 positions matching TRBD1. V shed 4 bases, J shed 0 bases, and the junction held 11 bases outside the gene matches. CDR3 length equals 17 residues. Germline V gives CDR1 SEHNR, CDR2 FQNEAQ (reference sequence). This CDR3 is CASSSRDSALANYGYTF. The CDR3 DNA reads TGTGCCAGCAGCTCCCGGGACAGCGCTCTAGCTAACTATGGCTACACCTTC.

V gene TRBV5-3 combines with J gene TRBJ1-3; TRBD1 matches 7 bases. TRBV5-3 is given ORF status, its function remaining uncertain. The CDR3 sequence is 21 residues long. V was pared by 4 bases and J by 0 bases, with 22 bases of the junction left unmatched. CDR3 sequence: CARSRPLRLRGTAVSGNTIYF. CDR3 DNA: TGTGCCAGAAGCCGTCCTCTGCGGCTTCGAGGGACAGCTGTCTCTGGAAACACCATATATTTT.

V usage is TRBV30 and J usage is TRBJ1-5; D is possibly TRBD1 (5 bases). Trimming shortened V by 5 bases and J by 2 bases, and 13 bases separated the two germline ends. The CDR3 contains 14 residues. From germline, CDR1 is GTSNPN and CDR2 SVGIG (reference sequence). CDR3 coding DNA: TGTGCCTGGGGTCGGGGGTTGGGCAATCAGCCCCAGCATTTT. Its translation: CAWGRGLGNQPQHF. The full variable domain, in which reference TRBV30 and TRBJ1-5 provide the parts outside the CDR3, is SQTIHQWPATLVQPVGSPLSLECTVEGTSNPNLYWYRQAAGRGLQLLFYSVGIGQISSEVPQNLSASRPQDRQFILSSKKLLLSDSGFYLCAWGRGLGNQPQHFGDGTRLSIL.

V gene TRBV6-5 combines with J gene TRBJ1-2; 9 bases fit TRBD1. V shed 5 bases and J 5 bases; nucleotides not matched to a gene: 6. This CDR3 spans 14 amino acids. CDR1 and CDR2 (germline): MNHEY, SVGAGI. Here the CDR3 reads CASSPTGGGYGYTF. The CDR3 nucleotides read TGTGCCAGCAGTCCTACAGGGGGCGGGTATGGCTACACCTTC.

V and J are TRBV7-3 and TRBJ2-7; 16 positions match TRBD2. V trimming: 4 bases; J trimming: 4 bases; junction bases outside the gene matches: 4. Germline-derived CDR1 and CDR2 are SGHTA and FQGTGA. The CDR3 covers 16 residues. The CDR3 reads CASSSGLAGGPYEQYF. In DNA form, the CDR3 reads TGTGCCAGCAGCTCGGGACTAGCGGGAGGGCCGTACGAGCAGTACTTC.

The CDR3 spells CASSVEPSSVSATLHF. The CDR3 DNA reads TGTGCCAGCAGCGTAGAGCCAAGTTCCGTTAGTGCGACCCTCCACTTT. The chain joins TRBV9 to TRBJ1-6; the D is unclear. This CDR3 comprises 16 residues. Germline assignment: CDR1 SGDLS and CDR2 YYNGEE. V lost 0 bases and J 14 bases, leaving 21 bases between the germline ends.

This chain connects TRBV6-2 or TRBV6-3 to TRBJ2-7; D might be TRBD1 (6 bases). Germline values: CDR1 MNHEY, CDR2 SVGEGT. The CDR3 covers 14 residues. Deletions cut 5 bases from V and 3 bases from J, with 14 bases between. CDR3: CASSTHQGHYEQYF. In DNA form, the CDR3 reads TGTGCCAGCAGTACCCATCAGGGGCACTACGAGCAGTACTTC.

This clone was recorded only once. The rearrangement joins TRBV3-1 (or the pseudogene TRBV3-2) to TRBJ2-7, with D hard to call. V lost 2 bases and J lost 2, with 4 bases in between. Per the germline V gene, CDR1 is LGHDT and CDR2 is YNNKEL (reference sequence). The CDR3 consists of 12 residues. In nucleotides, the CDR3 is TGTGCCAGCAGCCAAACCGCCTACGAGCAGTACTTC. This encodes CASSQTAYEQYF.

V is TRBV28 and J is TRBJ1-1, with 9 bases lining up with TRBD1. Germline V gene data show CDR1 as MDHEN and CDR2 as SYDVKM. The CDR3 has 17 amino acids. The ends lost 1 base at V and 4 bases at J; junction bases unmatched: 10. This CDR3 reads CASSLFPGQGGSTEAFF. The CDR3, as DNA: TGTGCCAGCAGTTTATTCCCGGGACAGGGAGGTAGCACTGAAGCTTTCTTT.

The J gene is TRBJ1-1, the V gene TRBV19; no definite D call. Trimming stripped 5 bases from V and 0 bases from J, with 7 bases between. The CDR3 length is 13 residues. Germline CDR1 LNHDA, CDR2 SQIVND (reference sequence). The CDR3 loop is CASSLVVNTEAFF. DNA for the CDR3: TGTGCCAGTAGTTTGGTAGTGAACACTGAAGCTTTCTTT.

The V and J genes are TRBV5-5 and TRBJ1-2; 7 bases fit TRBD1. CDR3 length: 16 residues. The germline V gene encodes CDR1 SGHKS and CDR2 YYEKEE (reference sequence). V shed 0 bases and J 1 base; nucleotides not matched to a gene: 6. CDR3 protein: CASSLGQGANNYGYTF. The CDR3, as DNA: TGTGCCAGCAGCTTGGGACAGGGCGCGAATAACTATGGCTACACCTTC.

DNA for the CDR3: TGTGCCAGCAGCTTCACCGGGCAGGGGGAGAGCGAGCAGTACTTC. It codes for CASSFTGQGESEQYF. The gene calls are TRBV7-2 and TRBJ2-7; 7 bases are shared with TRBD1. Germline V lookup: CDR1 SGHTA, CDR2 FQGNSA. The CDR3 loop spans 15 amino acids. Germline trimming cut 3 bases from V and 6 bases from J; bases unmatched to any gene: 11.

This chain connects TRBV24-1 to TRBJ2-1, with 9 bases aligning to TRBD2. The J segment lost 4 bases and the V segment lost 0 bases, leaving 3 bases of the junction unmatched. The CDR3 extends over 16 amino acids. Germline V CDR1 and CDR2: KGHDR, SFDVKD. The CDR3 nucleotides read TGTGCCACCAGTGATTTGAGGCTAGCGGGGTACAATGAGCAGTTCTTC. As protein: CATSDLRLAGYNEQFF.

The genes are TRBV6-6 and TRBJ2-7; D possibly corresponds to TRBD2 (5 bases). The CDR3 has 12 amino acids. Germline CDR1 is MNHNY and CDR2 is SVGAGI (reference sequence). Trimming removed 5 bases at V and 4 bases at J, with 9 bases between. The CDR3 loop is CASSKEGYEQYF. For the CDR3, the DNA is TGTGCCAGCAGTAAAGAGGGTTACGAGCAGTACTTC.

This chain links TRBV28 with TRBJ1-1; D unresolved. Trimming left V 7 bases short and J 6 bases short, with 9 bases between. CDR1 and CDR2 from the germline V gene are MDHEN and SYDVKM. The CDR3 sequence is 11 residues long. The CDR3 DNA follows: TGTGCCAGCACTTGGGCGGCTGAAGCTTTCTTT. This sequence encodes CASTWAAEAFF.

This chain links TRBV30 with TRBJ2-1, with 8 bases matching TRBD2. Germline V gives CDR1 GTSNPN, CDR2 SVGIG (reference sequence). The CDR3 has 16 amino acids. The J segment lost 2 bases and the V segment lost 2 bases, leaving 8 bases of the junction unmatched. CDR3 sequence: CAWSPPKREPYNEQFF. The DNA of the CDR3 is TGTGCCTGGAGTCCCCCCAAGCGGGAGCCCTACAATGAGCAGTTCTTC.

This CDR3 is CASSLHDRGYEQYF. The CDR3 DNA reads as TGTGCCAGCAGCTTGCACGACAGGGGTTACGAGCAGTACTTC. The chain uses TRBV6-5 and TRBJ2-7; 8 nucleotides agree with TRBD1. The trim removed 6 bases at V and 4 bases at J, leaving 8 bases unmatched. Per germline, CDR1 MNHEY and CDR2 SVGAGI. The CDR3 totals 14 residues.

The chain joins TRBV7-3 to TRBJ2-2; weak D call: TRBD1 (6 bases). This CDR3 comprises 15 residues. Germline CDR1 reads SGHTA; CDR2 reads FQGTGA. V lost 5 bases, J lost 6 bases, and 16 bases lay in between. CDR3 region: CASSEPGQYPGELFF. The CDR3 DNA is TGTGCCAGCAGCGAACCGGGACAATACCCCGGGGAGCTGTTTTTT.